This T cell receptor beta chain stems from a study of blood T cell repertoires in COVID-19. In the study overall: Sites across the United States, Italy and Spain contributed samples from acute and convalescent COVID-19. In each case, the material was cDNA or gDNA derived from T cells, B-cell-depleted T cells, or PBMCs.

Per the original data handling: Amplifying reference gene primers gave estimates of nucleated cell counts. Method: immunoSEQ multiplex PCR; TCRdb's copy keeps in-frame clones and lacks some. V, J and clone size are taken as reported in that table, and D and trimming were inferred from the DNA itself. The data show approximately 190,000 clones, roughly 82% seen once. Patients in Seattle were enrolled during active infection, then followed longitudinally. The specimen was peripheral blood. The clonotype originates from a woman aged 60 to 75 with COVID-19, enrolled during active disease.

The CDR3, as DNA: TGTGCCAGCAGCGTAGGGACAGTTCAAGAGACCCAGTACTTC. Translation: CASSVGTVQETQYF. This rearrangement joins TRBV9 to TRBJ2-5; D is perhaps TRBD1 (6 bases). In germline, CDR1 is SGDLS, CDR2 YYNGEE. The ends were cut back, 0 bases at V and 2 bases at J, with 8 bases in the middle. This CDR3 region has 14 residues.